The 15 T cell receptor beta chains in this list originate from one sample, sequenced in a study of control samples from healthy donors and cancer patients. The method was immunoSEQ multiplex PCR; TCRdb's version includes in-frame clones alone and lacks a portion of them. The data contain fewer than 130,000 clones, roughly 90% of them singletons. The sample comprised PBMCs. These receptors were collected from a woman aged 60-75 years with lung cancer.

This clone was seen once. The rearrangement joins TRBV2 to TRBJ1-6; unclear D gene. Trimming removed 2 bases at V and 0 bases at J, with 17 bases between. Germline-derived CDR1 and CDR2 are SNHLY and FYNNEI. This CDR3 is 19 amino acids long. CDR3 amino acids: CASSESINSPSSYNSPLHF. In DNA form, the CDR3 reads TGTGCCAGCAGTGAATCTATAAACAGCCCGAGCTCCTATAATTCACCCCTCCACTTT. The full variable domain, with the rest looked up from reference TRBV2 and TRBJ1-6, is EPEVTQTPSHQVTQMGQEVILRCVPISNHLYFYWYRQILGQKVEFLVSFYNNEISEKSEIFDDQFSVERPDGSNFTLKIRSTKLEDSAMYFCASSESINSPSSYNSPLHFGNGTRLTVT.

The chain recombines TRBV5-1 with TRBJ1-1; TRBD1 matches 11 bases. V was clipped by 4 bases and J by 11 bases; unmatched bases: 10. The CDR3 is 14 amino acids. Germline V gene lookup returns CDR1 SGHRS and CDR2 YFSETQ. CDR3 protein: CASSPGTGGVGAFF. In nucleotides, the CDR3 is TGCGCCAGCAGCCCCGGGACAGGGGGAGTTGGGGCTTTCTTT. Full variable domain (rest looked up from reference TRBV5-1 and TRBJ1-1): KAGVTQTPRYLIKTRGQQVTLSCSPISGHRSVSWYQQTPGQGLQFLFEYFSETQRNKGNFPGRFSGRQFSNSRSEMNVSTLELGDSALYLCASSPGTGGVGAFFGQGTRLTVV.

The genes are TRBV13 and TRBJ1-3; D call uncertain. Germline loops: CDR1 PRHDT, CDR2 FYEKMQ (reference sequence). V was pared by 3 bases and J by 0 bases, with 9 bases between. The CDR3 spans 15 residues. CDR3 residues: CASSFYTHSGNTIYF. Here the CDR3 DNA reads TGTGCCAGCAGCTTCTACACCCACTCTGGAAACACCATATATTTT. Variable domain in full (rest from reference TRBV13 and TRBJ1-3): AAGVIQSPRHLIKEKRETATLKCYPIPRHDTVYWYQQGPGQDPQFLISFYEKMQSDKGSIPDRFSAQQFSDYHSELNMSSLELGDSALYFCASSFYTHSGNTIYFGEGSWLTVV.

The chain joins TRBV7-8 to TRBJ1-5, with D unresolved. The CDR3 extends over 14 amino acids. V was cut by 0 bases and J by 0 bases, with 3 bases left in between. Germline V gene data show CDR1 as SGHVS and CDR2 as FQNEAQ. CDR3 protein: CASSLAGSNQPQHF. DNA of the CDR3: TGTGCCAGCAGCTTAGCTGGTAGCAATCAGCCCCAGCATTTT.

This chain connects TRBV6-5 to TRBJ1-1; TRBD1 matches 9 bases. The CDR3 covers 15 residues. Germline V gives CDR1 MNHEY, CDR2 SVGAGI. Trimming at V came to 2 bases and at J to 2 bases, leaving 3 bases not matched to a gene. CDR3 DNA: TGTGCCAGCAGTTACGGGGACAGGGTAAACACTGAAGCTTTCTTT. It specifies CASSYGDRVNTEAFF.

V is TRBV24-1 and J is TRBJ2-1, with D hard to call. V was clipped by 2 bases and J by 6 bases, with 7 bases between them. This CDR3 has 13 residues. The germline CDR1 and CDR2 sequences are KGHDR and SFDVKD. CDR3 sequence: CATSDSPRNEQFF. The CDR3 coding sequence is TGTGCCACCAGTGATTCACCTCGCAATGAGCAGTTCTTC.

The V gene is TRBV7-8, the J gene TRBJ1-4; TRBD1 agrees at 9 bases. Germline V lookup: CDR1 SGHVS, CDR2 FQNEAQ. This CDR3 region has 15 residues. Trimming at V came to 5 bases and at J to 8 bases, leaving 9 bases not matched to a gene. This chain's CDR3 is CASSPRTGEIEKLFF. In DNA form, the CDR3 reads TGTGCCAGCAGCCCTCGGACAGGGGAGATAGAAAAACTGTTTTTT.

CDR3 region: CAISAILGVETQYF. DNA for the CDR3: TGTGCCATCAGTGCGATCTTGGGCGTCGAGACCCAGTACTTC. This chain uses TRBV10-3 with TRBJ2-5, with no clear D. The ends were cut back, 4 bases at V and 5 bases at J, with 14 bases in the middle. The CDR3 contains 14 residues. In germline, CDR1 is ENHRY, CDR2 SYGVKD.

This sequence joins TRBV11-2 and TRBJ1-2; D perhaps matches TRBD1 (5 bases). From germline, CDR1 is SGHAT and CDR2 FQNNGV. This CDR3 contains 15 residues. V shed 1 base and J shed 6 bases, with 15 bases lying between them. The CDR3 DNA is TGTGCCAGCAGCTTAGGTAGTCCGGGAGGGGATGGCTACACCTTC. Translated, it gives CASSLGSPGGDGYTF.

The chain links TRBV29-1 to TRBJ1-1; D remains ambiguous. V was cut by 3 bases and J by 1 base, with 9 bases left in between. Germline CDR1 is SQVTM and CDR2 is ANQGSEA. The CDR3 runs 13 residues. The CDR3 region is CSVDGVSNTEAFF. The CDR3 region has the DNA TGCAGCGTTGATGGGGTCTCGAACACTGAAGCTTTCTTT. The full variable domain, completed using reference TRBV29-1 and TRBJ1-1, is SAVISQKPSRDICQRGTSLTIQCQVDSQVTMMFWYRQQPGQSLTLIATANQGSEATYESGFVIDKFPISRPNLTFSTLTVSNMSPEDSSIYLCSVDGVSNTEAFFGQGTRLTVV.

The chain has TRBV27 and TRBJ1-2; D remains unclear. The V end was cut by 5 bases, the J end by 4 bases, with 23 bases between. The length of the CDR3 is 17 residues. Germline V gives CDR1 MNHEY, CDR2 SMNVEV (reference sequence). The CDR3 region has the DNA TGTGCCAGCAGTCTCCACCACTCGAAGGAGTCTTTCTATGGCTACACCTTC. Translated, it gives CASSLHHSKESFYGYTF.

V and J are TRBV30 and TRBJ1-2; a weak D match, TRBD1 (5 bases). This CDR3 is 13 amino acids long. Deletions cut 1 base from V and 2 bases from J, with 8 bases between. CDR1 is GTSNPN and CDR2 is SVGIG in the germline V gene (reference sequence). CDR3 amino acids: CAWSGGVNYGYTF. The CDR3 DNA is TGTGCCTGGAGTGGGGGGGTCAACTATGGCTACACCTTC.

This clone was counted between two and nine times. The V call is TRBV5-1, the J call TRBJ1-1; a possible D gene is TRBD1 (5 bases). The CDR3 is made up of 15 amino acids. V lost 0 bases and J 3 bases, leaving 12 bases between the germline ends. Germline V gives CDR1 SGHRS, CDR2 YFSETQ. The CDR3 nucleotides are TGCGCCAGCAGCTTGGCTGGGGGTACGGACACTGAAGCTTTCTTT. Translated: CASSLAGGTDTEAFF. Full variable domain (rest looked up from reference TRBV5-1 and TRBJ1-1): KAGVTQTPRYLIKTRGQQVTLSCSPISGHRSVSWYQQTPGQGLQFLFEYFSETQRNKGNFPGRFSGRQFSNSRSEMNVSTLELGDSALYLCASSLAGGTDTEAFFGQGTRLTVV.

V gene TRBV7-9 combines with J gene TRBJ1-1; no clear D. Germline V gene sequence: CDR1 SEHNR, CDR2 FQNEAQ (reference sequence). V gave up 2 bases and J gave up 7 bases, with 11 bases separating them. The CDR3 is 13 amino acids. CDR3 DNA sequence: TGTGCCAGCAGCTTAAACATGGGGAGTGAAGCTTTCTTT. Translated, it gives CASSLNMGSEAFF.

The V call is TRBV5-8, the J call TRBJ1-1, with D unclear. This CDR3 comprises 13 residues. Trimming took 4 bases from V and 7 from J, leaving 14 bases between them. Germline values: CDR1 SGHTS, CDR2 YDEGEE. The CDR3 loop is CASSLRPEREAFF. In DNA form, the CDR3 reads TGTGCCAGCAGCCTACGGCCCGAACGTGAAGCTTTCTTT.